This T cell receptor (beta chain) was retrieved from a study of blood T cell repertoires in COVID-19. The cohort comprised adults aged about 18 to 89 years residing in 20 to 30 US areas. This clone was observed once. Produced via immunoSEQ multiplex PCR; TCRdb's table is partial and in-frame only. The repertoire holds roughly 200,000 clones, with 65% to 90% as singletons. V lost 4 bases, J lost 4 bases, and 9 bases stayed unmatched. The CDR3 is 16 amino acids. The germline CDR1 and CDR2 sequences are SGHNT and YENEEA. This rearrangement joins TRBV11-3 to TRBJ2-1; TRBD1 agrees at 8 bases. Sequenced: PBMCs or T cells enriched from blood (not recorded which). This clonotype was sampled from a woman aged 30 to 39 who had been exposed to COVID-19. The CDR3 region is CASSSLRDRLYNEQFF. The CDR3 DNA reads TGTGCCAGCAGCTCCCTCCGGGACAGGCTGTACAATGAGCAGTTCTTC.